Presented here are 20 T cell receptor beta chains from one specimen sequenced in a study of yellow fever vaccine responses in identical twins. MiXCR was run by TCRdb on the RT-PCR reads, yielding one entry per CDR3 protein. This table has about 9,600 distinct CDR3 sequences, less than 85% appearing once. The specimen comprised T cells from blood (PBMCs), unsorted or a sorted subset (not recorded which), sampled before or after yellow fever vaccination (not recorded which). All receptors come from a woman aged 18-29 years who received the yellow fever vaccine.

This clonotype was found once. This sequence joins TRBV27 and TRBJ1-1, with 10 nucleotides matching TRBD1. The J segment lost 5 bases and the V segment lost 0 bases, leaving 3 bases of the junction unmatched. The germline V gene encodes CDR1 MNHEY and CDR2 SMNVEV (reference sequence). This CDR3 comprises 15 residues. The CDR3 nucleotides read TGTGCCAGCAGTTTATCGGGACAGGGGCGGACTGAAGCTTTCTTT. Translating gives CASSLSGQGRTEAFF.

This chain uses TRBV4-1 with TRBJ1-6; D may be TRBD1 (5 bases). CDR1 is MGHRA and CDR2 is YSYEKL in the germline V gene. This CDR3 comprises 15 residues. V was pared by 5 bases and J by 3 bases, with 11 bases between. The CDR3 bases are TGCGCCAGCAGCGGGGAGGACAACTATAATTCACCCCTCCACTTT. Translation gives CASSGEDNYNSPLHF.

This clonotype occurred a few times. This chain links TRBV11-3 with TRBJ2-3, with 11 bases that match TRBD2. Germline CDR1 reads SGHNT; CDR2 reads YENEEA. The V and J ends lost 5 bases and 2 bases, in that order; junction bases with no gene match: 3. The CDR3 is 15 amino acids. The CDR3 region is CASSVLAGVTDTQYF. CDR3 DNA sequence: TGTGCCAGCAGCGTACTAGCGGGGGTCACAGATACGCAGTATTTT.

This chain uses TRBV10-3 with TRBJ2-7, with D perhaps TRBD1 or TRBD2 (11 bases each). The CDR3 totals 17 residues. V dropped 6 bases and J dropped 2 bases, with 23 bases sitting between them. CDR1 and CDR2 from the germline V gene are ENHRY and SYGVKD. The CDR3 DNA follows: TGTGCCATCAGGGGGACAGGGGGGACTAGCGGACCCTACGAGCAGTACTTC. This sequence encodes CAIRGTGGTSGPYEQYF.

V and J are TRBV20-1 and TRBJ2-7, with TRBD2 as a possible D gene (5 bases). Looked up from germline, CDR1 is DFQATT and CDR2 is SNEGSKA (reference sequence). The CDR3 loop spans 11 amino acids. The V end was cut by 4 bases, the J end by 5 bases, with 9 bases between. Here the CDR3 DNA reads TGCAGTGCTACCCGGCGGGACGAGCAGTACTTC. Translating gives CSATRRDEQYF.

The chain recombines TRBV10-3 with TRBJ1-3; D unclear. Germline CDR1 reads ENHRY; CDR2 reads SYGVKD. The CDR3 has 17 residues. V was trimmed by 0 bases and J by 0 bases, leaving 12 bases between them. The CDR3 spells CAISESYADSSGNTIYF. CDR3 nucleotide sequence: TGTGCCATCAGTGAGTCGTACGCAGATAGCTCTGGAAACACCATATATTTT.

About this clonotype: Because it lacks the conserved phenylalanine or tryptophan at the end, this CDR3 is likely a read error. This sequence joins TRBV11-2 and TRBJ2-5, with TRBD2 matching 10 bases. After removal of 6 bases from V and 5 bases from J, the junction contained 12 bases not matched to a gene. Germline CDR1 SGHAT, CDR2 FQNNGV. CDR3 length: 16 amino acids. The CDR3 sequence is CASSITSGNPRETQYV. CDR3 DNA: TGTGCCAGCAGTATTACTAGCGGGAATCCAAGGGAGACCCAGTACGTC.

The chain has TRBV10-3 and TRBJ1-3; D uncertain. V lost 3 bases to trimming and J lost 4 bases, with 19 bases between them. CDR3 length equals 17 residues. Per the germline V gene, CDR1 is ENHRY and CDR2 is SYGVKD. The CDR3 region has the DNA TGTGCCATCAGTGAAATGACGGCGCGGGAGGGAGGAAACACCATATATTTT. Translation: CAISEMTAREGGNTIYF.

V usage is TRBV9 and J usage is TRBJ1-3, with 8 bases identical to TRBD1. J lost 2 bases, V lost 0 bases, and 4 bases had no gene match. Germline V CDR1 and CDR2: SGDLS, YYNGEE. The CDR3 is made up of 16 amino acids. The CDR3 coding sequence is TGTGCCAGCAGCGTAGGAACGACAGGGGCTGGAAACACCATATATTTT. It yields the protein CASSVGTTGAGNTIYF.

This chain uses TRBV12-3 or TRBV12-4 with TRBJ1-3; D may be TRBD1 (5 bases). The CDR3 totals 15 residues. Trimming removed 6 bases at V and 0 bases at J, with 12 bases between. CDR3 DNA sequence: TGTGCCAGCAGGCTGGCGGGGGGCTCTGGAAACACCATATATTTT. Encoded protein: CASRLAGGSGNTIYF.

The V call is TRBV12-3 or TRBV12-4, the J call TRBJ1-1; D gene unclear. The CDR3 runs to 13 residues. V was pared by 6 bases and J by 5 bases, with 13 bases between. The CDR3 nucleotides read TGTGCCAGCAGCCATAAGTTGGGAACTGAAGCTTTCTTT. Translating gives CASSHKLGTEAFF.

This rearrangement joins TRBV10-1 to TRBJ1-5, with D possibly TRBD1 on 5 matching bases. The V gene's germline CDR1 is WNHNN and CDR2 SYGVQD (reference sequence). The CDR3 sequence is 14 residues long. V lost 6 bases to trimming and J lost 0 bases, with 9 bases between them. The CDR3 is CASRGRGSNQPQHF. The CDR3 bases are TGCGCCAGCAGAGGAAGGGGTAGCAATCAGCCCCAGCATTTT.

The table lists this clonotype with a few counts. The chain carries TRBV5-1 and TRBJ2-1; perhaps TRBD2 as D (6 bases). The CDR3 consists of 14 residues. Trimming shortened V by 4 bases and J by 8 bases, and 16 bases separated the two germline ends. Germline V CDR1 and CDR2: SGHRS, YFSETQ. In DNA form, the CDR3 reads TGCGCCAGCAGCCCCGGGACTCCCGGGGATGAGCAGTTCTTC. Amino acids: CASSPGTPGDEQFF.

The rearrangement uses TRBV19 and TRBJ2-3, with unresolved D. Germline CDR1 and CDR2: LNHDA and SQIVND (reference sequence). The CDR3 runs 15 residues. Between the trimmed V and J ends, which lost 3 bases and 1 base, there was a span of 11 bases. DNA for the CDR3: TGTGCCAGTAGTATTGGCGTCTTCGGCACAGATACGCAGTATTTT. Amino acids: CASSIGVFGTDTQYF. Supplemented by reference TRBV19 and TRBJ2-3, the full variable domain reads DGGITQSPKYLFRKEGQNVTLSCEQNLNHDAMYWYRQDPGQGLRLIYYSQIVNDFQKGDIAEGYSVSREKKESFPLTVTSAQKNPTAFYLCASSIGVFGTDTQYFGPGTRLTVL.

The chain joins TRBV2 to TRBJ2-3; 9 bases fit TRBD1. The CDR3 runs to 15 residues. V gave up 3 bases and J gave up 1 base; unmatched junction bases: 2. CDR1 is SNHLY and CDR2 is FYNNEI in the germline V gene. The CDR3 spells CASSEGTGRTDTQYF. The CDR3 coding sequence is TGTGCCAGCAGTGAGGGGACAGGGCGCACAGATACGCAGTATTTT.

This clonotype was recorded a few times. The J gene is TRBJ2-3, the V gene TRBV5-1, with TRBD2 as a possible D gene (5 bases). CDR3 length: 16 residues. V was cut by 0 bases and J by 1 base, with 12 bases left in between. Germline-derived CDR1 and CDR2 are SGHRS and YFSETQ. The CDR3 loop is CASSLEVAIGTDTQYF. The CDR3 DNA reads TGCGCCAGCAGCTTGGAGGTAGCGATCGGCACAGATACGCAGTATTTT.

The CDR3 loop reads CSVGTSGGFILAKNIQYF. The CDR3 DNA reads TGCAGCGTAGGGACTAGCGGGGGTTTTATTTTAGCCAAAAACATTCAGTACTTC. The rearrangement links TRBV29-1 to TRBJ2-4; 14 nucleotides agree with TRBD2. Germline-derived CDR1 and CDR2 are SQVTM and ANQGSEA. With V trimmed by 6 bases and J by 0 bases, 10 bases remained unmatched. The CDR3 has 18 amino acids.

The CDR3 bases are TGTGCCAGCAGCTTAGTTGGGGGAGGGGTGAACACTGAAGCTTTCTTT. This codes for CASSLVGGGVNTEAFF. The chain carries TRBV7-6 and TRBJ1-1, with a possible D match to TRBD1 (5 bases). The germline V and J ends were trimmed by 1 base and 0 bases, with 12 bases remaining between them. CDR3 length: 16 residues. The germline CDR1 and CDR2 sequences are SGHVS and FNYEAQ. The full variable domain, its missing parts supplied by reference TRBV7-6 and TRBJ1-1, is GAGVSQSPRYKVTKRGQDVALRCDPISGHVSLYWYRQALGQGPEFLTYFNYEAQQDKSGLPNDRFSAERPEGSISTLTIQRTEQRDSAMYRCASSLVGGGVNTEAFFGQGTRLTVV.

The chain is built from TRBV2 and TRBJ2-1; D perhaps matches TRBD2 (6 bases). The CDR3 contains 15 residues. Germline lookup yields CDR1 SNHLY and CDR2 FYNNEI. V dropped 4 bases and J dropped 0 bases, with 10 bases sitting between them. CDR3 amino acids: CASSVSGLSYNEQFF. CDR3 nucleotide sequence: TGTGCCAGCAGTGTTAGCGGACTCTCCTACAATGAGCAGTTCTTC.

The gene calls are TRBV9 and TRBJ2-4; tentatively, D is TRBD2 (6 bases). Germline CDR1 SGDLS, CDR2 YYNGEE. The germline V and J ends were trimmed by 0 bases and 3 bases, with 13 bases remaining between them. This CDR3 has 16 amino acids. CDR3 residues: CASSVAGLEGKNIQYF. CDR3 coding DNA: TGTGCCAGCAGCGTAGCAGGGTTGGAGGGCAAAAACATTCAGTACTTC.